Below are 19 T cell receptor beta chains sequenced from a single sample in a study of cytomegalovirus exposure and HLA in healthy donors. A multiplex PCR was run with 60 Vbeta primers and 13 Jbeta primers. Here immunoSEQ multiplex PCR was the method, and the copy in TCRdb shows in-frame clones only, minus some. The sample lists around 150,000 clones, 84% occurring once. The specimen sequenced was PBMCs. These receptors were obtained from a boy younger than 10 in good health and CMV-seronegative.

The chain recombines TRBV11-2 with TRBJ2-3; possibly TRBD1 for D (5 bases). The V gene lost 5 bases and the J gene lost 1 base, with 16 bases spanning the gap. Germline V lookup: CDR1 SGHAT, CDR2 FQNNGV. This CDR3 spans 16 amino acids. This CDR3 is CASSLLGLRGTDTQYF. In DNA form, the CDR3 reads TGTGCCAGCAGCCTTCTAGGGCTCAGGGGCACAGATACGCAGTATTTT. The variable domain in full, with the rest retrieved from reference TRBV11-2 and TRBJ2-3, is EAGVAQSPRYKIIEKRQSVAFWCNPISGHATLYWYQQILGQGPKLLIQFQNNGVVDDSQLPKDRFSAERLKGVDSTLKIQPAKLEDSAVYLCASSLLGLRGTDTQYFGPGTRLTVL.

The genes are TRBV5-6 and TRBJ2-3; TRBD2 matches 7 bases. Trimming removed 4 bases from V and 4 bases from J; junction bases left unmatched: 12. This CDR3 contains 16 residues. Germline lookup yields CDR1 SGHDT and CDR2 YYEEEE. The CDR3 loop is CASSLVWGGAADTQYF. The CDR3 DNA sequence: TGTGCCAGCAGCCTTGTATGGGGGGGAGCGGCAGATACGCAGTATTTT.

In nucleotides, the CDR3 is TGCAGCGTGGGGGGGACTTCGCGGGACGAGCAGTACTTC. Encoded protein: CSVGGTSRDEQYF. This chain links TRBV29-1 with TRBJ2-7, with TRBD2 matching 7 bases. In germline, CDR1 is SQVTM, CDR2 ANQGSEA. The J segment lost 5 bases and the V segment lost 6 bases, leaving 10 bases of the junction unmatched. CDR3 length: 13 amino acids.

CDR3 residues: CSASGAGSTDTQYF. The CDR3 DNA reads TGCAGCGCAAGCGGAGCGGGGAGCACAGATACGCAGTATTTT. V is TRBV29-1 and J is TRBJ2-3, with TRBD2 identical over 7 bases. Germline V lookup: CDR1 SQVTM, CDR2 ANQGSEA. J gave up 0 bases and V 7 bases, and 7 bases lay outside the gene matches. The CDR3 extends over 14 amino acids.

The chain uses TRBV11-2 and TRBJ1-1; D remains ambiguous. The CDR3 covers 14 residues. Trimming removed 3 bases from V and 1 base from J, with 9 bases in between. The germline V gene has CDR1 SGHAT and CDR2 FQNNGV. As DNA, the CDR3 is TGTGCCAGCAGCTTTACGGCGGGGAACACTGAAGCTTTCTTT. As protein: CASSFTAGNTEAFF.

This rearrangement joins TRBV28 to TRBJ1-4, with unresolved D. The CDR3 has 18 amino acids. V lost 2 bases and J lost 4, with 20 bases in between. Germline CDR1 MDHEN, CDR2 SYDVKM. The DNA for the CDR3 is TGTGCCAGCAGTTTAGAAGTGGGAGAGGGAAGGGATAATGAAAAACTGTTTTTT. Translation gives CASSLEVGEGRDNEKLFF.

CDR3 sequence reads: CASSFRTASYEQYF. The CDR3 DNA follows: TGTGCCAGCAGCTTCCGGACAGCCTCCTACGAGCAGTACTTC. V and J are TRBV7-9 and TRBJ2-7; maybe TRBD1 (6 bases). Germline CDR1 and CDR2: SEHNR and FQNEAQ (reference sequence). V was pared by 3 bases and J by 0 bases, with 9 bases between. This CDR3 comprises 14 residues. Using reference TRBV7-9 and TRBJ2-7 for the parts outside the CDR3, the full variable domain is DTGVSQNPRHKITKRGQNVTFRCDPISEHNRLYWYRQTLGQGPEFLTYFQNEAQLEKSRLLSDRFSAERPKGSFSTLEIQRTEQGDSAMYLCASSFRTASYEQYFGPGTRLTVT.

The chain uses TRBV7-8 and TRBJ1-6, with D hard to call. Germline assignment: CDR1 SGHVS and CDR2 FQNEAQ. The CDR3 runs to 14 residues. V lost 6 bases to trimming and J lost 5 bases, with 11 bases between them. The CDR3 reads CASRLLENNSPLHF. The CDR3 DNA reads TGTGCCAGCAGACTTTTGGAGAATAATTCACCCCTCCACTTT.

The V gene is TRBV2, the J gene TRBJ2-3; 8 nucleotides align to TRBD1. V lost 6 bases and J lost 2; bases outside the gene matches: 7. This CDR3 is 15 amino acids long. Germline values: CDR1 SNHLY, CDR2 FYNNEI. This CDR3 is CASSPLDRVTDTQYF. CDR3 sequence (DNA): TGTGCCAGCAGCCCATTGGACAGGGTCACAGATACGCAGTATTTT. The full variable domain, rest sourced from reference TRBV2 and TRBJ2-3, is EPEVTQTPSHQVTQMGQEVILRCVPISNHLYFYWYRQILGQKVEFLVSFYNNEISEKSEIFDDQFSVERPDGSNFTLKIRSTKLEDSAMYFCASSPLDRVTDTQYFGPGTRLTVL.

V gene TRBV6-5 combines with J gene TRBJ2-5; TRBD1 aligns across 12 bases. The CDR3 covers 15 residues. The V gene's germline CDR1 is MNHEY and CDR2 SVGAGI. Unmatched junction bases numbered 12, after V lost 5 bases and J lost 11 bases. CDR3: CASSPPGQGAGEQYF. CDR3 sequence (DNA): TGTGCCAGCAGTCCGCCGGGACAGGGGGCGGGGGAGCAGTACTTC.

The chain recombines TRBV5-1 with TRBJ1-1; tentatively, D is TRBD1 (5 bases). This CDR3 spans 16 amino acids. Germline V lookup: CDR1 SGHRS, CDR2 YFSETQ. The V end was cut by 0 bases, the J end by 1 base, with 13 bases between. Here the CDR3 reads CASSLVRGSPNTEAFF. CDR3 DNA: TGCGCCAGCAGCTTGGTTAGGGGATCCCCGAACACTGAAGCTTTCTTT.

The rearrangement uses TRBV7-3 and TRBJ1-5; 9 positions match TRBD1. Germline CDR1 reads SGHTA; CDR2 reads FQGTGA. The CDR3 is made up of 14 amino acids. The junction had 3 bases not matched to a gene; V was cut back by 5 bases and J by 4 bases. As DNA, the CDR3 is TGTGCCAGCAGCACCGGACAGGGGAATCAGCCCCAGCATTTT. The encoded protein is CASSTGQGNQPQHF.

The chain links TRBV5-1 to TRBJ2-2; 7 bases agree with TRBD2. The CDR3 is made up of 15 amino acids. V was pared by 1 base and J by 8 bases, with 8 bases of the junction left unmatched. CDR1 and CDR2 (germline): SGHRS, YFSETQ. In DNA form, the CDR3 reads TGCGCCAGCAGCTTGATGGGGCGGGAGACAGGGGAGCTGTTTTTT. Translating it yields CASSLMGRETGELFF.

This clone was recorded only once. CDR3 bases: TGTGCCAGCAGCCGCCGACTAGCGGGTGCCTACGAGCAGTACTTC. It codes for CASSRRLAGAYEQYF. The V and J genes are TRBV13 and TRBJ2-7, with 10 bases lining up with TRBD2. The J segment lost 2 bases and the V segment lost 5 bases, leaving 6 bases of the junction unmatched. The germline gives CDR1 PRHDT, CDR2 FYEKMQ (reference sequence). The CDR3 is made up of 15 amino acids.

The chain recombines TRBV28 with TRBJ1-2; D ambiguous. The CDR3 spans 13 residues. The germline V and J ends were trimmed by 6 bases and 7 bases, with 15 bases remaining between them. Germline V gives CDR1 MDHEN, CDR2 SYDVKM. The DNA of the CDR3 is TGTGCCAGCAGGCCCGACTGGAGCGCTGGCTACACCTTC. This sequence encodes CASRPDWSAGYTF.

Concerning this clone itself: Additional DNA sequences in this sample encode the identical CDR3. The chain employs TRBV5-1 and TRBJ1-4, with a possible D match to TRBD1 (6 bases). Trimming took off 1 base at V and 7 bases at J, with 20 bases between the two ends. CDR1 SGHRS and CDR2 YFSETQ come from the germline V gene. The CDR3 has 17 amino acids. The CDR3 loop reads CASSLRPLGTPFEKLFF. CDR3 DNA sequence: TGCGCCAGCAGCTTGCGGCCACTCGGGACACCGTTTGAAAAACTGTTTTTT.

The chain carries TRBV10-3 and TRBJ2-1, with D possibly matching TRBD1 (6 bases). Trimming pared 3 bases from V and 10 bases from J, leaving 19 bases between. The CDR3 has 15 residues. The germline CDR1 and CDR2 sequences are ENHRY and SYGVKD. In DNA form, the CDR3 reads TGTGCCATCAGTGACCAGGGACATTGGGGTAGGGAGCAGTTCTTC. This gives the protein CAISDQGHWGREQFF.

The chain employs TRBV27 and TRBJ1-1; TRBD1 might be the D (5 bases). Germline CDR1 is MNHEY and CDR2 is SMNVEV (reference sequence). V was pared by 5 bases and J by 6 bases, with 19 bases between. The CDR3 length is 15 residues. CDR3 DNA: TGTGCCAGCAGTCCATGGGGCAGGCGGTTAGCTGAAGCTTTCTTT. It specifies CASSPWGRRLAEAFF.

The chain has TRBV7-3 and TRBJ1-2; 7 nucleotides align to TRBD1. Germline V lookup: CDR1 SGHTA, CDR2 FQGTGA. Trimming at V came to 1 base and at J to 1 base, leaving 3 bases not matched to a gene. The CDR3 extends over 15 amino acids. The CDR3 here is CASSLSSGGNYGYTF. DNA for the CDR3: TGTGCCAGCAGCTTAAGCTCAGGGGGTAACTATGGCTACACCTTC.